One sample yielded the 23 T cell receptor beta chains listed below, sequenced in a study of identical twins. TCRdb recomputed calls from the 5' RACE reads with MiXCR, one row per CDR3 protein. The sample has 350,000 or so distinct CDR3 sequences, roughly 10% seen once. Sequencing input: naive T cells sorted from blood. These receptors were collected from a woman in her fifties or sixties in good health.

The sample holds a few counts of this clonotype. The V and J genes are TRBV24-1 and TRBJ2-1; D not certain. CDR3 length equals 13 residues. Trimming removed 0 bases at V and 8 bases at J, with 7 bases between. The germline CDR1 and CDR2 sequences are KGHDR and SFDVKD. CDR3 sequence (DNA): TGTGCCACCAGTGATTTGCGACTCGATGAGCAGTTCTTC. It yields the protein CATSDLRLDEQFF.

The table lists this clonotype with a few counts. The gene calls are TRBV5-6 and TRBJ2-1; 10 bases match TRBD2. V lost 0 bases and J lost 6; bases outside the gene matches: 3. This CDR3 contains 15 residues. Germline V gene data show CDR1 as SGHDT and CDR2 as YYEEEE. The CDR3 DNA follows: TGTGCCAGCAGCTTGGTACTAGCGGGACCCAATGAGCAGTTCTTC. This codes for CASSLVLAGPNEQFF.

This clonotype was seen a handful of times. The rearrangement joins TRBV20-1 to TRBJ2-1; D unresolved. Germline CDR1 reads DFQATT; CDR2 reads SNEGSKA (reference sequence). Trimming stripped 1 base from V and 1 base from J, with 11 bases between. The CDR3 runs to 15 residues. As DNA, the CDR3 is TGCAGTGCTAGAGCTTACAGTAGTTCCTACAATGAGCAGTTCTTC. This gives the protein CSARAYSSSYNEQFF.

This clonotype was counted only a few times. The chain couples TRBV12-3 or TRBV12-4 to TRBJ2-7; D unclear. This CDR3 has 15 amino acids. Trimming stripped 3 bases from V and 6 bases from J, with 18 bases between. CDR3 bases: TGTGCCAGCAGTTTTGGCGCGGCCCCCCTAGTCGAGCAGTACGTC. Amino acids: CASSFGAAPLVEQYV.

This clonotype occurred many times. V is TRBV9 and J is TRBJ2-1, with no clear D. CDR3 length: 16 amino acids. The germline V gene has CDR1 SGDLS and CDR2 YYNGEE. The ends were cut back, 0 bases at V and 0 bases at J, with 10 bases in the middle. The CDR3 spells CASSVGSVSSYNEQFF. The CDR3, as DNA: TGTGCCAGCAGCGTAGGGTCGGTGAGCTCCTACAATGAGCAGTTCTTC.

This clonotype was seen a few times. The CDR3 region has the DNA TGTGCCAGCAGTTACAGTCCCGGGACTAGCGGCCAAGGAGATACGCAGTATTTT. Translation: CASSYSPGTSGQGDTQYF. This chain connects TRBV6-5 to TRBJ2-3; TRBD2 matches 11 bases. The V and J ends lost 2 bases and 5 bases, in that order; junction bases with no gene match: 12. Germline CDR1 reads MNHEY; CDR2 reads SVGAGI. The CDR3 extends over 18 amino acids.

This clonotype was detected ten times or more. V gene TRBV30 combines with J gene TRBJ2-5; tentatively, D is TRBD2 (6 bases). There are 17 residues in the CDR3. Per germline, CDR1 GTSNPN and CDR2 SVGIG (reference sequence). V gave up 0 bases and J gave up 1 base, with 18 bases separating them. Here the CDR3 reads CAWSVLAPSGGQETQYF. The CDR3 DNA is TGTGCCTGGAGTGTACTAGCCCCCTCTGGGGGCCAAGAGACCCAGTACTTC.

V is TRBV7-9 and J is TRBJ2-1, with D possibly matching TRBD1 (5 bases). CDR3 length: 19 amino acids. Trimming stripped 2 bases from V and 0 bases from J, with 20 bases between. Looked up from germline, CDR1 is SEHNR and CDR2 is FQNEAQ (reference sequence). The CDR3 DNA reads TGTGCCAGCAGCTTAAGTCCCGTAGGGGCTCTACGCTCCTACAATGAGCAGTTCTTC. Protein product: CASSLSPVGALRSYNEQFF.

The J gene is TRBJ2-2, the V gene TRBV5-1; 8 bases fit TRBD1. This CDR3 has 15 amino acids. Germline assignment: CDR1 SGHRS and CDR2 YFSETQ. With 5 bases clipped from V and 1 base from J, the junction kept 4 bases outside the gene matches. The CDR3 DNA is TGCGCCAGCAGACGGACAGGGATGAACACCGGGGAGCTGTTTTTT. Translation gives CASRRTGMNTGELFF.

The chain combines TRBV15 with TRBJ1-4; D not certain. V shed 3 bases and J shed 4 bases, with 15 bases lying between them. Germline V gene data show CDR1 as LNHNV and CDR2 as YYDKDF (reference sequence). The CDR3 consists of 16 residues. Here the CDR3 DNA reads TGTGCCACCAGCAGGGACTACGGGAGTAGTAATGAAAAACTGTTTTTT. It codes for CATSRDYGSSNEKLFF.

In its sample, this clonotype was seen a few times. This sequence joins TRBV20-1 and TRBJ2-5; 7 positions agree with TRBD2. V was clipped by 7 bases and J by 5 bases; unmatched bases: 7. CDR1 DFQATT and CDR2 SNEGSKA come from the germline V gene (reference sequence). This CDR3 region has 12 residues. This CDR3 is CSVLAASETQYF. The CDR3 DNA is TGCAGTGTTCTAGCGGCCAGTGAGACCCAGTACTTC.

The chain joins TRBV4-2 to TRBJ2-7; D uncertain. V shed 0 bases and J shed 3 bases, with 9 bases lying between them. The length of the CDR3 is 14 residues. Germline lookup yields CDR1 LGHNA and CDR2 YNFKEQ. CDR3 coding DNA: TGTGCCAGCAGCCAAGATCTGGGCAACTACGAGCAGTACTTC. It specifies CASSQDLGNYEQYF.

This clonotype came up a few times. CDR3 in DNA: TGCAGTGCTCGATATAAGAGCTCCTACGAGCAGTACTTC. Amino acid sequence: CSARYKSSYEQYF. This chain uses TRBV20-1 with TRBJ2-7; D is uncertain. Per the germline V gene, CDR1 is DFQATT and CDR2 is SNEGSKA (reference sequence). V was shortened by 5 bases and J by 0 bases, with 11 bases between the two germline ends. CDR3 length: 13 amino acids.

This clonotype was detected many times. The chain joins TRBV12-3 or TRBV12-4 to TRBJ2-1; 9 nucleotides agree with TRBD1. This CDR3 contains 12 residues. With V trimmed by 8 bases and J by 5 bases, 1 base remained unmatched. The CDR3, as DNA: TGTGCCAGCGGACAGGGGAACAATGAGCAGTTCTTC. Its protein is CASGQGNNEQFF.

The sample holds many counts of this clonotype. The chain joins TRBV12-3 or TRBV12-4 to TRBJ2-7; 7 bases are a match to TRBD1. The trim removed 4 bases at V and 2 bases at J, leaving 5 bases unmatched. This CDR3 is built from 14 residues. CDR3 loop: CASSSGTATYEQYF. CDR3 nucleotide sequence: TGTGCCAGCAGTTCCGGGACAGCCACCTACGAGCAGTACTTC.

This clonotype was counted a few times. The J gene is TRBJ2-4, the V gene TRBV7-9, with TRBD1 matching 9 bases. The CDR3 runs 15 residues. V shed 5 bases, J shed 5 bases, and the junction held 7 bases outside the gene matches. The germline V gene encodes CDR1 SEHNR and CDR2 FQNEAQ (reference sequence). The CDR3 DNA is TGTGCCAGCAGCGACTGGACAGGGGTCGAAAACATTCAGTACTTC. Translating gives CASSDWTGVENIQYF.

The table lists this clonotype with a few counts. This chain joins TRBV4-2 and TRBJ2-3; 10 bases map to TRBD2. CDR1 and CDR2 from the germline V gene are LGHNA and YNFKEQ. CDR3 length: 16 amino acids. V was clipped by 6 bases and J by 2 bases; unmatched bases: 8. CDR3 nucleotide sequence: TGTGCCAGCAGGTTGAAACTAGCGGGAAACACAGATACGCAGTATTTT. As protein: CASRLKLAGNTDTQYF.

This clonotype has ten or more counts. The V and J genes are TRBV27 and TRBJ2-7, with D uncertain. V was shortened by 4 bases and J by 3 bases, with 10 bases between the two germline ends. Germline CDR1 reads MNHEY; CDR2 reads SMNVEV (reference sequence). There are 13 residues in the CDR3. This CDR3 is CASSSRPDYEQYF. As DNA, the CDR3 is TGTGCCAGCAGTTCCCGGCCGGACTACGAGCAGTACTTC.

The V call is TRBV11-2, the J call TRBJ2-5; a weak D match, TRBD1 (8 bases). The CDR3 is 16 residues long. Germline V lookup: CDR1 SGHAT, CDR2 FQNNGV. V lost 0 bases and J lost 2, with 13 bases in between. Written as DNA, the CDR3 is TGTGCCAGCAGCTTAGATGGACAGGGAGGGCAAGAGACCCAGTACTTC. Translating gives CASSLDGQGGQETQYF.

This clonotype was detected only a few times. The chain employs TRBV10-3 and TRBJ2-7; 7 bases fit TRBD2. This CDR3 spans 12 amino acids. Trimming removed 4 bases from V and 3 bases from J; junction bases left unmatched: 0. Germline V lookup: CDR1 ENHRY, CDR2 SYGVKD. CDR3 residues: CAISGTSYEQYV. The CDR3 coding sequence is TGTGCCATCAGTGGGACTAGCTACGAGCAGTACGTC.

Only a few counts were recorded for this clonotype. The chain uses TRBV20-1 and TRBJ2-7, with 8 bases fitting TRBD2. V shed 5 bases, J shed 1 base, and the junction held 7 bases outside the gene matches. Looked up from germline, CDR1 is DFQATT and CDR2 is SNEGSKA (reference sequence). The CDR3 spans 14 residues. As DNA, the CDR3 is TGCAGTGCTCCTCAGCGGGAGTCTTCCTACGAGCAGTACTTC. Its translation: CSAPQRESSYEQYF.

This clonotype was found many times. This chain links TRBV20-1 with TRBJ2-7, with a weak D call TRBD1 (6 bases). Germline CDR1 is DFQATT and CDR2 is SNEGSKA (reference sequence). V was pared by 1 base and J by 3 bases, with 13 bases between. The CDR3 runs to 14 residues. The CDR3 reads CSARGTEIFYEQYF. Written as DNA, the CDR3 is TGCAGTGCTAGAGGGACAGAAATCTTCTACGAGCAGTACTTC.

The CDR3 DNA sequence: TGTGCCAGCTCACCAAGTGGTCCAGTCCATCCCGGGTGGGGCTACACCTTC. Amino acid sequence: CASSPSGPVHPGWGYTF. The rearrangement joins TRBV18 to TRBJ1-2; no definite D call. This CDR3 contains 17 residues. Germline CDR1 KGHSH, CDR2 LQKENI. Trimming removed 2 bases at V and 8 bases at J, with 24 bases between.